A selection of T cell receptor beta chains follows, all from one sample in a study of T cell responses to AZD1222 COVID-19 vaccine. Only in-frame clones appear in the TCRdb table, and some are missing; sequencing was by immunoSEQ multiplex PCR. The data contain 80,000 to 100,000 clones, about 86% of them singletons. The source material was peripheral blood, sampled 28 days after the second AZD1222 dose. The receptors come from an adult who received the AZD1222 COVID-19 vaccine. Each CDR3 is given with its conserved first and last residue. The D gene is left open where the match is weak. Part of the rows lack a size; the others show once, few, many or a class for expanded clones.

size	V	D	J	DNA	CDR3
.	TRBV24-1	.	TRBJ2-1	TGTGCCACCAGGGCGTACGGAGAGGGAGAGCAGTTCTTC	CATRAYGEGEQFF
.	TRBV5-1	TRBD2	TRBJ2-2	TGCGCCAGCAGCTATAGGACTAGCGGGACGGGGGAGCTGTTTTTT	CASSYRTSGTGELFF
.	TRBV6-4	TRBD2	TRBJ2-3	TGTGCCAGCAGTGAGGAGCTAGCGGGAGGGCGGAGCACAGATACGCAGTATTTT	CASSEELAGGRSTDTQYF
.	TRBV19	TRBD1	TRBJ1-2	TGTGCCAGTAGTTATACAGGGGGCGATGGCTACACCTTC	CASSYTGGDGYTF
.	TRBV2	.	TRBJ2-7	TGTGCCAGCACGCGGGAATATGGCGAGCAGTACTTC	CASTREYGEQYF
.	TRBV5-1	.	TRBJ1-2	TGCGCCAGCAGCTTGGAGGCAGACTATTATGGCTACACCTTC	CASSLEADYYGYTF
.	TRBV7-9	.	TRBJ1-4	TGTGCCAGCAGCTTAGGAGGACTGACTAATGAAAAACTGTTTTTT	CASSLGGLTNEKLFF
.	TRBV28	.	TRBJ1-5	TGTGCCAGCAGCCCTAATCAGGGTACTCGTCAGCCCCAGCATTTT	CASSPNQGTRQPQHF
.	TRBV5-1	.	TRBJ2-6	TGCGCCAGCAGCCCGAGGCGGGATGGGGCCAACGTCCTGACTTTC	CASSPRRDGANVLTF
.	TRBV5-4	TRBD2	TRBJ2-5	TGTGCCAGCAGCTCACAGCGGGGGGACCAAGAGACCCAGTACTTC	CASSSQRGDQETQYF
.	TRBV18	.	TRBJ1-1	TGTGCCAGCTCACCACCGGGGCCCTCGAGTGGGGCTTTCTTT	CASSPPGPSSGAFF
once	TRBV7-6	.	TRBJ1-6	TGTGCCAGCAGCTTACGGGGTCAGGGTAATTCACCCCTCCACTTT	CASSLRGQGNSPLHF
.	TRBV28	.	TRBJ2-1	TGTGCCAGCAGTCCCCACGAGGGGAAGCCCTACAATGAGCAGTTCTTC	CASSPHEGKPYNEQFF
.	TRBV27	.	TRBJ2-1	TGTGCCAGCAGTCGCCCGGGGGCGGGTGAGCAGTTCTTC	CASSRPGAGEQFF
.	TRBV6-5	.	TRBJ2-7	TGTGCCAGCAGTCTTGAAGCCCTGGGCGGCGAGCAGTACTTC	CASSLEALGGEQYF
.	TRBV2	TRBD1	TRBJ2-2	TGTGCCAGTAGAGACAGGGCCACCGGGGAGCTGTTTTTT	CASRDRATGELFF
.	TRBV6-1	.	TRBJ1-5	TGTGCCAGCAGTGAAAAGTCAGGTTATCAGCCCCAGCATTTT	CASSEKSGYQPQHF
.	TRBV4-1	.	TRBJ1-1	TGCGCCAGCAGCCAAGATGGTTACCAGGTGAACACTGAAGCTTTCTTT	CASSQDGYQVNTEAFF
.	TRBV4-1	.	TRBJ2-7	TGCGCCAGCAGCCCTAGTCCCGGGGGTGCTTACGAGCAGTACTTC	CASSPSPGGAYEQYF
.	TRBV20-1	TRBD2	TRBJ2-3	TGCAGTGCTAGTGTGGCAGCGGGCGGGAGGACAGATACGCAGTATTTT	CSASVAAGGRTDTQYF
.	TRBV19	.	TRBJ1-1	TGTGCCAGTAGTATTCATCCCGGACGGGCGAACACTGAAGCTTTCTTT	CASSIHPGRANTEAFF
.	TRBV5-6	.	TRBJ1-6	TGTGCCAGCAGCTTGAGGGATAATTCACCCCTCCACTTT	CASSLRDNSPLHF
.	TRBV4-1	TRBD1	TRBJ1-2	TGCGCCAGCAGCCCCGGAATTATACAGGGGGCAACTAACTATGGCTACACCTTC	CASSPGIIQGATNYGYTF
.	TRBV10-1	.	TRBJ2-1	TGCGCCAGCAGTGGGGACCCAAATGAGCAGTTCTTC	CASSGDPNEQFF
few	TRBV5-1	.	TRBJ2-7	TGCGCCAGCTCACCTCGGACGGACTCCTACGAGCAGTACTTC	CASSPRTDSYEQYF
.	TRBV7-3	.	TRBJ2-1	TGTGCCAGCAGCTTGGGAGGGGGAGGCCTCTACAATGAGCAGTTCTTC	CASSLGGGGLYNEQFF
.	TRBV5-1	TRBD1	TRBJ1-6	TGCGCCAGCTCGGCCGGGACAGGGAACTCACCCCTCCACTTT	CASSAGTGNSPLHF
.	TRBV18	TRBD1	TRBJ2-1	TGTGCCAGCTCACCAGGGACAGGGAGGGGCAATGAGCAGTTCTTC	CASSPGTGRGNEQFF
few	TRBV7-7	TRBD2	TRBJ2-3	TGTGCCAGCAGCTCGAGCGGGGGGGGCACAGATACGCAGTATTTT	CASSSSGGGTDTQYF
.	TRBV5-1	.	TRBJ2-3	TGCGCCAGCAGCATCAACACAGATACGCAGTATTTT	CASSINTDTQYF
.	TRBV2	.	TRBJ1-2	TGTGCCAGCAGTTCAGGGGAGGGCTATGGCTACACCTTC	CASSSGEGYGYTF
.	TRBV2	TRBD1	TRBJ2-7	TGTGCCGGGAGGACCGGACAGGGGAGATACGAGCAGTACTTC	CAGRTGQGRYEQYF
.	TRBV7-9	.	TRBJ1-4	TGTGCCAGCAAGAGGGGCGGGAATGAAAAACTGTTTTTT	CASKRGGNEKLFF
.	TRBV19	.	TRBJ1-3	TGTGCCAGTAGTGCTCCAGGACGGACCTCTGGAAACACCATATATTTT	CASSAPGRTSGNTIYF
few	TRBV19	TRBD2	TRBJ2-1	TGTGCCAGTAGTACTCGACTAGCGGGGGGGCAGGATGAGCAGTTCTTC	CASSTRLAGGQDEQFF
once	TRBV6-7	.	TRBJ2-7	TGTGCCAGCAGTCCTGGACTGATCTCCTACGAGCAGTACTTC	CASSPGLISYEQYF
.	TRBV21-1	.	TRBJ2-7	TGTGCCAGCAGCAGCCCCGGGGGGAGGGACCACGAGCAGTACTTC	CASSSPGGRDHEQYF
.	TRBV19	.	TRBJ2-6	TGTGCCAGTAGTACCTACAGGGACCTTCCCTCTGGGGCCAACGTCCTGACTTTC	CASSTYRDLPSGANVLTF
.	TRBV12-3/TRBV12-4	.	TRBJ1-1	TGTGCCAGCCAGGAAGGGCCTGGGACTGAAGCTTTCTTT	CASQEGPGTEAFF
once	TRBV9	.	TRBJ2-5	TGTGCCAGCAGCGAGCGACAGGGAGGGGGGCAAGAGACCCAGTACTTC	CASSERQGGGQETQYF
.	TRBV6-5	.	TRBJ2-3	TGTGCCAGCAGCTGGGGGGTAGCGGGCACAGATACGCAGTATTTT	CASSWGVAGTDTQYF
.	TRBV5-6	.	TRBJ1-2	TGTGCCAGCAGCGAGGGGGGCATGCCTGGGGGTGAAGGCTACACCTTC	CASSEGGMPGGEGYTF
.	TRBV2	.	TRBJ1-1	TGTGCCACCCATGTTGGGGGGAACACTGAAGCTTTCTTT	CATHVGGNTEAFF
.	TRBV12-3/TRBV12-4	.	TRBJ2-2	TGTGCCAGCAACCTTATGGGCGGGGAGCTGTTTTTT	CASNLMGGELFF
.	TRBV19	.	TRBJ2-5	TGTGCCAGTAGTATCGGCGGGGTGGAGACCCAGTACTTC	CASSIGGVETQYF
.	TRBV24-1	TRBD1	TRBJ1-5	TGTGCCACCACGTCAGGGGGCTTTCAGCCCCAGCATTTT	CATTSGGFQPQHF
.	TRBV6-5	.	TRBJ1-2	TGTGCCAGCAGTTACCTCGGGACGGGTACTAACTATGGCTACACCTTC	CASSYLGTGTNYGYTF
.	TRBV9	TRBD2	TRBJ2-3	TGTGCCAGCAGCCCCAACCCCCATTATCTAGCGGGAACAGATACGCAGTATTTT	CASSPNPHYLAGTDTQYF
.	TRBV7-2	TRBD1	TRBJ2-1	TGTGCCAGCAGTTACAGGGGATGGGACAATGAGCAGTTCTTC	CASSYRGWDNEQFF
.	TRBV20-1	.	TRBJ2-7	TGCAGTGCTAGTAAGGAACTTTACGAGCAGTACTTC	CSASKELYEQYF
.	TRBV18	.	TRBJ2-1	TGTGCCAGCCAGACAGCAGCGGTGGATGAGCAGTTCTTC	CASQTAAVDEQFF
.	TRBV18	.	TRBJ2-2	TGTGCCAGCTCCCCAAGGGGTGCGAACACCGGGGAGCTGTTTTTT	CASSPRGANTGELFF
few	TRBV7-2	TRBD1	TRBJ1-2	TGTGCCAGCAGCCACGGGACAGAACGACTCCCTTATGGCTACACCTTC	CASSHGTERLPYGYTF
.	TRBV7-3	.	TRBJ2-1	TGTGCCAGCAGCTGGCATAGGGGCGACAATGAGCAGTTCTTC	CASSWHRGDNEQFF
.	TRBV13	.	TRBJ1-1	TGTGCCAGCAGCTTAGGCCAGGGGCGTCGCACTGAAGCTTTCTTT	CASSLGQGRRTEAFF
.	TRBV6-5	TRBD1	TRBJ2-7	TGTGCCAGCAGTCCCTACAGGGGATACGAGCAGTACTTC	CASSPYRGYEQYF
once	TRBV10-3	.	TRBJ1-2	TGTGCCATCAGTGAACCACAGGGAAGCGGAAAAAATGGCTACACCTTC	CAISEPQGSGKNGYTF
.	TRBV10-3	.	TRBJ2-5	TGTGCCATCAGTGAGTCGAATGCAGAGACCCAGTACTTC	CAISESNAETQYF
.	TRBV9	TRBD1	TRBJ1-2	TGTGCCAGCACCCAACCCGGACAGGGGACCTATGGCTACACCTTC	CASTQPGQGTYGYTF